This is a list of T cell receptor beta chains from one sample in a study of blood T cell repertoires in COVID-19. The table came from immunoSEQ multiplex PCR; TCRdb's copy has only in-frame clones and leaves some out. This repertoire shows more than 250,000 clones, more than 85% found once; its top ten account for around 20%. The sample consisted of PBMCs or T cells enriched from blood (not recorded which). The receptors derive from a woman in her 30s who had recovered from COVID-19. CDR3s include the opening cysteine and the closing phenylalanine or tryptophan. The D gene is left open where the match is weak. Clone size, where shown, is once, few, many, or a class for clones that have expanded.

V,J,size,D,DNA,CDR3
TRBV19,TRBJ1-2,-,TRBD1,TGTGCCAGTTCGACGGGACAGGGCGTCTATGGCTACACCTTC,CASSTGQGVYGYTF
TRBV7-2,TRBJ2-7,-,-,TGTGCCAGCAGATCGGAGGGAGCCTACGAGCAGTACTTC,CASRSEGAYEQYF
TRBV9,TRBJ1-5,-,-,TGTGCCAGCAGCGTAGGCGAGAGAGCGGGCAATCAGCCCCAGCATTTT,CASSVGERAGNQPQHF
TRBV10-3,TRBJ2-7,-,TRBD1,TGTGCCATCAGTGGTGGGGACAGTGCCTACGAGCAGTACTTC,CAISGGDSAYEQYF
TRBV28,TRBJ2-2,-,TRBD1,TGTGCCAGCCTGGGGGCCGGGACAGCAAACACCGGGGAGCTGTTTTTT,CASLGAGTANTGELFF
TRBV28,TRBJ1-2,-,TRBD1,TGTGCCAGCAGTTTAGGGACAGGGAATGGCTACACCTTC,CASSLGTGNGYTF
TRBV5-1,TRBJ2-3,-,-,TGCGCCAGCAGCTTCGGGAAAATTATCACAGATACGCAGTATTTT,CASSFGKIITDTQYF
TRBV30,TRBJ1-1,-,-,TGTGCCTGGAAATTATTCAGGGACACTGAAGCTTTCTTT,CAWKLFRDTEAFF
TRBV6-6,TRBJ2-7,-,-,TGTGCCAGCAGTTACTCGATCTCAGGCGAGCAGTACTTC,CASSYSISGEQYF
TRBV28,TRBJ2-3,-,TRBD2,TGTGCCAGCAGCCCCAATGGACTAGCGTCGACAGATACGCAGTATTTT,CASSPNGLASTDTQYF
TRBV6-5,TRBJ1-6,once,TRBD1,TGTGCCAGCAGGGGTGGGACAGGGTTCTATTCACCCCTCCACTTT,CASRGGTGFYSPLHF
TRBV7-3,TRBJ2-5,-,TRBD2,TGTGCCAGCAGCTCTAGCGGGGGGGCCCCCGGAGAGACCCAGTACTTC,CASSSSGGAPGETQYF
TRBV4-2,TRBJ2-2,-,TRBD1,TGTGCCAGCAGCCGGACCCTCCTCACCGGGACAGGGGGTACCGGGGAGCTGTTTTTT,CASSRTLLTGTGGTGELFF
TRBV4-1,TRBJ2-7,-,TRBD2,TGCGCCAGCAGCCAAGATCCCAGCGGGAGGATCCTTTCCTACGAGCAGTACTTC,CASSQDPSGRILSYEQYF
TRBV7-8,TRBJ2-7,once,-,TGTGCCAGCAGCCCGCCCGGACAACTCTACGAGCAGTACTTC,CASSPPGQLYEQYF
TRBV19,TRBJ2-2,-,-,TGTGCCAGTATCCTCCATAGTCTTAGCGGGAACACCGGGGAGCTGTTTTTT,CASILHSLSGNTGELFF
TRBV7-9,TRBJ2-7,-,TRBD2,TGTGCCAGCAGCTTAGGAACGGGAGGGTTGTCCTACGAGCAGTACTTC,CASSLGTGGLSYEQYF
TRBV28,TRBJ1-2,-,-,TGTGCCAGCTGGGCAGGTACAAACTATGGCTACACCTTC,CASWAGTNYGYTF
TRBV28,TRBJ1-2,-,-,TGTGCCAGCAGTTCCGACAGGTTACATGGCTACACCTTC,CASSSDRLHGYTF
TRBV2,TRBJ2-1,-,TRBD2,TGTGCCAGCAGGGCCGGGACTAGCGACCGCAATGAGCAGTTCTTC,CASRAGTSDRNEQFF
TRBV4-1,TRBJ1-1,-,TRBD1,TGCGCCAGCAGCCAAGAAGGGACAGCGAACACTGAAGCTTTCTTT,CASSQEGTANTEAFF
TRBV4-1,TRBJ2-7,-,TRBD2,TGCGCCAGCAGCCAAGCGGGACTAAGCATCTACGAGCAGTACTTC,CASSQAGLSIYEQYF
TRBV11-3,TRBJ1-2,-,TRBD1,TGTGCCAGCGGCCGGACAGGCTCCTATGGCTACACCTTC,CASGRTGSYGYTF
TRBV7-2,TRBJ1-3,-,-,TGTGCCAGCAGTCCAGGCCCTTACTCTGGAAACACCATATATTTT,CASSPGPYSGNTIYF
TRBV29-1,TRBJ2-7,-,TRBD2,TGCAGCGTTGAAGGCGGGGAGGGTCTTGCTTCCTACGAGCAGTACTTC,CSVEGGEGLASYEQYF
TRBV2,TRBJ2-1,-,-,TGTGCCAGCAGTGAGTCACAGGCGGGACATGAGCAGTTCTTC,CASSESQAGHEQFF
TRBV4-1,TRBJ1-1,-,-,TGCGCCAGCAGCCACCCCGGTCGCGGTCACACTGAAGCTTTCTTT,CASSHPGRGHTEAFF
TRBV9,TRBJ1-1,-,-,TGTGCCAGCAGCGTAGGGCCGGGGGGCGGTTACACTGAAGCTTTCTTT,CASSVGPGGGYTEAFF
TRBV28,TRBJ2-1,-,-,TGTGCCAGCAGCTCCGGGACAAACAATGAGCAGTTCTTC,CASSSGTNNEQFF
TRBV2,TRBJ1-6,-,-,TGTGCCAGCAGCCGATGGGGCCCCTATAATTCACCCCTCCACTTT,CASSRWGPYNSPLHF
TRBV24-1,TRBJ1-5,-,TRBD1,TGTGCCACCCCGAGGCCGGACAGGGTCCCCAATCAGCCCCAGCATTTT,CATPRPDRVPNQPQHF
TRBV7-2,TRBJ1-2,-,-,TGTGCCAGCAGCCAAGAGGGTACCTATGGCTACACCTTC,CASSQEGTYGYTF
TRBV4-1,TRBJ2-2,-,TRBD2,TGCGCCAGCAGCCAAGGGAGCGGGAGAGGGACCGGGGAGCTGTTTTTT,CASSQGSGRGTGELFF
TRBV27,TRBJ1-4,once,-,TGTGCCAGCAGTTTACGGGGGGGCAATGAAAAACTGTTTTTT,CASSLRGGNEKLFF
TRBV5-4,TRBJ2-7,-,TRBD1,TGTGCCAGCAGCCCCGGGACAGGGGACTCCTACGAGCAGTACTTC,CASSPGTGDSYEQYF